This TCR beta chain comes out of a study of T cell responses to AZD1222 COVID-19 vaccine. The study, taken as a whole, reports: Reportedly, close to half of spike-specific TCRs are directed against unmutated variant regions.

As concerns this clone: The antigen is not known.

Sequencing used immunoSEQ multiplex PCR; TCRdb keeps in-frame clones, though not all of them. Of some 150,000 clones in the sample, around 88% were seen once. With V trimmed by 10 bases and J by 2 bases, 13 bases remained unmatched. The CDR3 is 15 residues long. The germline V gene encodes CDR1 LNHDA and CDR2 SQIVND (reference sequence). The chain recombines TRBV19 with TRBJ1-1, with TRBD1 matching 7 bases. The clonotype was recovered from an adult in good health. The material sequenced was peripheral blood, taken on day 0 of AZD1222 vaccination. The CDR3 spells CATRGQGRRNTEAFF. CDR3 coding DNA: TGTGCCACAAGGGGGCAGGGGCGAAGAAACACTGAAGCTTTCTTT. Filled out from reference TRBV19 and TRBJ1-1, the complete variable domain reads DGGITQSPKYLFRKEGQNVTLSCEQNLNHDAMYWYRQDPGQGLRLIYYSQIVNDFQKGDIAEGYSVSREKKESFPLTVTSAQKNPTAFYLCATRGQGRRNTEAFFGQGTRLTVV.